Below, one TCR beta chain is given with its context. The sample belongs to a study of blood T cell repertoires in COVID-19. The protocol was immunoSEQ multiplex PCR, while the TCRdb copy is restricted to in-frame clones and leaves out a portion. The profile covers 100,000 to 150,000 clones, with about 88% appearing a single time and approximately 1.1% taken by the ten largest. The sequenced material came from peripheral blood. The receptor comes from a woman older than 75 with acute or convalescent COVID-19.

This CDR3 reads CASREGSGSPLHF. The CDR3, as DNA: TGTGCCAGCAGGGAGGGTTCCGGCTCACCCCTCCACTTT. V is TRBV28 and J is TRBJ1-6, with unresolved D. V was clipped by 6 bases and J by 10 bases, with 13 bases between them. Germline V lookup: CDR1 MDHEN, CDR2 SYDVKM. The CDR3 contains 13 residues.